The TCR beta chain under discussion was sequenced for a study of T cells in Graves' hyperthyroidism and ophthalmopathy. TCR beta CDR3 regions were amplified from RNA. The HTBI primer set served for first-round RT-PCR of the TCR CDR3. Each CDR3 protein gets one entry after TCRdb re-called the multiplex PCR reads with MiXCR. The sample comprises approximately 520,000 distinct CDR3 sequences, around 21% of which are singletons, and less than 30% rests with the top ten. Germline lookup yields CDR1 MNHEY and CDR2 SMNVEV (reference sequence). With 5 bases removed from V and 1 base from J, the gap between germline ends came to 15 bases. The CDR3 contains 15 residues.

Specimen: blood. This clonotype originated in a man aged 18 to 30 with Graves' hyperthyroidism. The chain combines TRBV27 with TRBJ2-7, with D perhaps matching TRBD2 (5 bases). Here the CDR3 reads CASSLATRRSYEQYF. CDR3 coding DNA: TGTGCCAGCAGTCTAGCTACACGGAGATCCTACGAGCAGTACTTC.